This is a list of T cell receptor beta chains from one sample in a study of T cell clonotyping in hematopoietic cell transplantation. Data came from immunoSEQ multiplex PCR; TCRdb stores just in-frame clones and leaves some out. Of 10,000 or so clones detected, roughly 79% appear once; the ten largest clones hold roughly 8.7%. The material sequenced was PBMCs, taken 30 days after allogeneic stem cell transplant. The receptors were sampled from a female patient aged 40 to 55 who had an allogeneic stem cell transplant from a related donor, so T cells may come from the graft donor. Some clones in this sample may be carry-over from other donors' samples. CDR3s include the opening cysteine and the closing phenylalanine or tryptophan. D genes are given only for firm matches. The listing skips clone size in some rows; elsewhere it reads once, few, many or a size class.

j_call v_call clone_size d_call cdr3_nt cdr3_aa
TRBJ2-4 TRBV5-4 - TRBD2 TGTGCCAGCAGCCCGGGGGGGTCCAAAAACATTCAGTACTTC CASSPGGSKNIQYF
TRBJ1-3 TRBV6-1 - - TGTGCCAGCAGTGAAGCACTATACGGGACTACCACCATATATTTT CASSEALYGTTTIYF
TRBJ2-1 TRBV6-4 - - TGTGCCCCACTCCTTAGGTTTCCCTACAATGAGCAGTTCTTC CAPLLRFPYNEQFF
TRBJ1-5 TRBV30 few - TGTGCCTGGAGTGTACGGGGTCTTATTAGCAATCAGCCCCAGCATTTT CAWSVRGLISNQPQHF
TRBJ1-1 TRBV6-5 - - TGTGCCAGCAGTTACTCTCCGGGTGGGGACACTGAAGCTTTCTTT CASSYSPGGDTEAFF
TRBJ2-7 TRBV4-1 - - TGCGCCAGCAGCCAACATGGGGGGAGTGTAGCCTACGAGCAGTACTTC CASSQHGGSVAYEQYF
TRBJ2-1 TRBV4-3 - - TGCGCCAGCAGCCAAGAAACGGGGAACCAAAATGAGCAGTTCTTC CASSQETGNQNEQFF
TRBJ1-5 TRBV6-1 once TRBD1 TGTGGGACAGGGGGGAATCAGCCCCAGCATTTT CGTGGNQPQHF
TRBJ2-7 TRBV27 - - TGTGCCAGCGGGTCGTGGGACTCCTACGAGCAGTACTTC CASGSWDSYEQYF
TRBJ2-2 TRBV5-1 - - TGCGCCAGCAGCTTGCCCCCCCTAGAGCCATTGACCGGGGAGCTGTTTTTT CASSLPPLEPLTGELFF
TRBJ2-7 TRBV2 - - TGTGCCAGCAGAGGAGTATGGGGGACCACTTCCTACGAGCAGTACTTC CASRGVWGTTSYEQYF
TRBJ2-7 TRBV7-9 - TRBD1 TGTGCCAGCAGCTTAGTGGGACAGGGTAGTACCCACGAGCAGTACTTC CASSLVGQGSTHEQYF
TRBJ2-7 TRBV27 once TRBD1 TGTGCCAGCAGAGGACAGGCTTACTCCTACGAGCAGTACTTC CASRGQAYSYEQYF
TRBJ1-1 TRBV19 - - TGTGCCAGTAGTAGGGGGTCCTGGGGGACTGAAGCTTTCTTT CASSRGSWGTEAFF
TRBJ1-1 TRBV4-3 - - TGCGCCAGCAGCCAGGGCCTCGGGGGGACTGAAGCTTTCTTT CASSQGLGGTEAFF
TRBJ1-1 TRBV5-1 few TRBD1 TGCGCCAGCAGCTTGGGGACAGGGAGTAGAACTGAAGCTTTCTTT CASSLGTGSRTEAFF
TRBJ2-1 TRBV5-1 - TRBD2 TGCGCCAGCAGCGAACTTCTTAGCGGGAGCTCCTACAATGAGCAGTTCTTC CASSELLSGSSYNEQFF
TRBJ2-6 TRBV4-3 once - TGCGCCAGCAGCCAGGGACTGGGGGCCAACGTCCTGACTTTC CASSQGLGANVLTF
TRBJ2-7 TRBV30 few - TGTGCCTGGAGTCGGCAATACGAGCAGTACTTC CAWSRQYEQYF
TRBJ1-1 TRBV29-1 once - TGCAGCGTTGCTTGGGTCATGAACACTGAAGCTTTCTTT CSVAWVMNTEAFF
TRBJ1-2 TRBV4-2 few - TGTGCCAGCAGCCAAGAATGGGGCGAGGACTATGGCTACACCTTC CASSQEWGEDYGYTF
TRBJ2-5 TRBV14 - - TGTGCCAGCAGCCAAGATCGGACTAAAGAGACCCAGTACTTC CASSQDRTKETQYF
TRBJ2-3 TRBV11-3 - - TGTGCCAGCAGCCCAACCTTGACAGCGGTTACAAATACGCAGTATTTT CASSPTLTAVTNTQYF
TRBJ1-4 TRBV7-9 once - TGTGCCAGCAATTATGTGGGTAATGAAAAACTGTTTTTT CASNYVGNEKLFF
TRBJ1-2 TRBV5-1 - TRBD1 TGCGCCAGCAGCTTGGGGGGACAGGTGTCATACGGCTACACCTTC CASSLGGQVSYGYTF
TRBJ2-5 TRBV20-1 large - TGCAGTGCCGGGTCGTCGGAGACCCAGTACTTC CSAGSSETQYF
TRBJ1-5 TRBV28 - TRBD1 TGTGCCAGCCGGGGACAGGGGTCTCAGCCCCAGCATTTT CASRGQGSQPQHF
TRBJ2-1 TRBV6-4 - - TGTGCCAGCAGGCTACTAGCTAGCTCCTACAATGAGCAGTTCTTC CASRLLASSYNEQFF